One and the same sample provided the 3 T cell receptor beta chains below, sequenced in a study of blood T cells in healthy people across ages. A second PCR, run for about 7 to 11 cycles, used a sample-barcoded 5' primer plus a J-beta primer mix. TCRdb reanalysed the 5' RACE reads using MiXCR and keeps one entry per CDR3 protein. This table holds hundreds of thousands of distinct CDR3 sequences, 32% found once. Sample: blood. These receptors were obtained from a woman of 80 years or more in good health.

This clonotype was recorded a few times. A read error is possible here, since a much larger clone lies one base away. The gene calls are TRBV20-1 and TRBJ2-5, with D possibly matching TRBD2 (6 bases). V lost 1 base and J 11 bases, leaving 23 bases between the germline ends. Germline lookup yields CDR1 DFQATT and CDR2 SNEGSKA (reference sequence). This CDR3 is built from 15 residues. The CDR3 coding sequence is TGCAGTGCTAGAGCGTTAGCGGATAAATACAATGAGCAGTACTTC. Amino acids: CSARALADKYNEQYF.

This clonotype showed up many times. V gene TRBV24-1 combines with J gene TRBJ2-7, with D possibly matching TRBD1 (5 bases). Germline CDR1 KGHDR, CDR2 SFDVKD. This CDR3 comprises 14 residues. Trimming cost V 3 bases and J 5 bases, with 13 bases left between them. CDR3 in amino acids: CATSDRTQPNEQYF. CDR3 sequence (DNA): TGTGCCACCAGTGATCGGACACAGCCTAACGAGCAGTACTTC.

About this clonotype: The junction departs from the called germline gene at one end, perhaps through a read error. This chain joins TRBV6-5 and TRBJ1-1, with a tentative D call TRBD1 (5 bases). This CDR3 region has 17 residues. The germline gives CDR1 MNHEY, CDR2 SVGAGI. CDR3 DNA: TGTGCCAGCTGTTACAACCGGGGACGGACCATGAACACTGAAGCTTTCTTT. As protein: CASCYNRGRTMNTEAFF.